Listed below are T cell receptor beta chains from one sample, sequenced in a study of T cell responses to AZD1222 COVID-19 vaccine. Method: immunoSEQ multiplex PCR; TCRdb's copy keeps in-frame clones and lacks some. The data hold roughly 200,000 clones, with 80% to 95% observed a single time. Sequencing used peripheral blood, obtained 28 days after the second dose of the MenACWY control vaccine. These receptors came from an adult who received the MenACWY meningococcal vaccine as a control. Each CDR3 is given with its conserved first and last residue. Fields, in order: clone size, J gene, V gene, D gene, CDR3 protein, CDR3 DNA. The D gene is left open where the match is weak. For some rows the clone size is stated as once, few or many, or as a class when expanded; others skip it.

abundance: .; j_gene: TRBJ2-5; v_gene: TRBV3-1/TRBV3-2; d_gene: .; CDR3aa: CASSTQGKYQETQYF; CDR3nt: TGTGCCAGCAGCACCCAGGGGAAGTACCAAGAGACCCAGTACTTC
abundance: .; j_gene: TRBJ1-6; v_gene: TRBV18; d_gene: TRBD1; CDR3aa: CASSPDRTGGSPLHF; CDR3nt: TGTGCCAGCTCTCCCGACCGGACAGGGGGTTCACCCCTCCACTTT
abundance: .; j_gene: TRBJ1-1; v_gene: TRBV18; d_gene: .; CDR3aa: CASSRQERRESTEAFF; CDR3nt: TGTGCCAGCTCGCGACAGGAGAGAAGGGAAAGCACTGAAGCTTTCTTT
abundance: few; j_gene: TRBJ2-4; v_gene: TRBV7-2; d_gene: .; CDR3aa: CASSPYGGVLAKNIQYF; CDR3nt: TGTGCCAGCAGCCCGTACGGAGGAGTCCTAGCCAAAAACATTCAGTACTTC
abundance: .; j_gene: TRBJ1-2; v_gene: TRBV6-4; d_gene: .; CDR3aa: CASRPNPTEPRGYTF; CDR3nt: TGTGCCAGCAGACCCAATCCGACAGAGCCCAGGGGCTACACCTTC
abundance: .; j_gene: TRBJ1-1; v_gene: TRBV5-6; d_gene: .; CDR3aa: CASSLPHRVNTEAFF; CDR3nt: TGTGCCAGCAGCTTGCCCCACAGGGTGAACACTGAAGCTTTCTTT
abundance: .; j_gene: TRBJ1-1; v_gene: TRBV5-4; d_gene: .; CDR3aa: CASSLGLNTEAFF; CDR3nt: TGTGCCAGCAGCTTGGGTCTAAACACTGAAGCTTTCTTT
abundance: .; j_gene: TRBJ1-1; v_gene: TRBV11-2; d_gene: .; CDR3aa: CASSLDRVMNTEAFF; CDR3nt: TGTGCCAGCAGCTTAGATAGAGTCATGAACACTGAAGCTTTCTTT
abundance: .; j_gene: TRBJ2-5; v_gene: TRBV5-1; d_gene: .; CDR3aa: CASSPGNQETQYF; CDR3nt: TGCGCCAGCAGCCCGGGTAACCAAGAGACCCAGTACTTC
abundance: .; j_gene: TRBJ1-1; v_gene: TRBV10-3; d_gene: .; CDR3aa: CASGGQGLNTEAFF; CDR3nt: TGTGCCAGCGGGGGGCAGGGGCTGAACACTGAAGCTTTCTTT
abundance: few; j_gene: TRBJ1-4; v_gene: TRBV30; d_gene: .; CDR3aa: CAWRGMVLGEKLFF; CDR3nt: TGTGCCTGGAGGGGAATGGTCTTGGGTGAAAAACTGTTTTTT
abundance: .; j_gene: TRBJ1-6; v_gene: TRBV19; d_gene: .; CDR3aa: CASSTSLGVESPLHF; CDR3nt: TGTGCCAGTAGTACATCCTTGGGGGTGGAATCACCCCTCCACTTT
abundance: .; j_gene: TRBJ1-2; v_gene: TRBV18; d_gene: TRBD1; CDR3aa: CASSPPSTGSDGYTF; CDR3nt: TGTGCCAGCTCACCTCCCTCGACAGGGTCCGATGGCTACACCTTC
abundance: .; j_gene: TRBJ1-4; v_gene: TRBV5-6; d_gene: .; CDR3aa: CASSLVTSVGEKLFF; CDR3nt: TGTGCCAGCAGCTTAGTTACATCGGTGGGCGAAAAACTGTTTTTT
abundance: .; j_gene: TRBJ1-5; v_gene: TRBV3-1/TRBV3-2; d_gene: .; CDR3aa: CASSQAGYSNQPQHF; CDR3nt: TGTGCCAGCAGCCAAGCGGGGTATAGCAATCAGCCCCAGCATTTT
abundance: .; j_gene: TRBJ2-3; v_gene: TRBV2; d_gene: TRBD2; CDR3aa: CASSSPGLAGGRTDTQYF; CDR3nt: TGTGCCAGCAGTTCCCCGGGACTAGCGGGGGGCCGCACAGATACGCAGTATTTT
abundance: once; j_gene: TRBJ1-4; v_gene: TRBV5-1; d_gene: .; CDR3aa: CASSLDGSANEKLFF; CDR3nt: TGCGCCAGCAGCTTGGACGGGTCGGCTAATGAAAAACTGTTTTTT
abundance: .; j_gene: TRBJ1-1; v_gene: TRBV5-1; d_gene: .; CDR3aa: CASSGNTEAFF; CDR3nt: TGCGCCAGCAGCGGGAACACTGAAGCTTTCTTT
abundance: .; j_gene: TRBJ1-2; v_gene: TRBV9; d_gene: TRBD1; CDR3aa: CASSVGATGDYGYTF; CDR3nt: TGTGCCAGCAGCGTAGGTGCCACAGGGGACTATGGCTACACCTTC
abundance: .; j_gene: TRBJ2-7; v_gene: TRBV6-2/TRBV6-3; d_gene: TRBD2; CDR3aa: CASSYPRTSAFSYEQYF; CDR3nt: TGTGCCAGCAGTTACCCGAGGACTAGCGCCTTCTCCTACGAGCAGTACTTC
abundance: .; j_gene: TRBJ1-5; v_gene: TRBV14; d_gene: .; CDR3aa: CASSQGSSNQPQHF; CDR3nt: TGTGCCAGCAGCCAAGGTAGTAGCAATCAGCCCCAGCATTTT
abundance: .; j_gene: TRBJ1-1; v_gene: TRBV7-9; d_gene: TRBD1; CDR3aa: CASSSTRTGHMNTEAFF; CDR3nt: TGTGCCAGCAGCTCAACTAGGACAGGGCATATGAACACTGAAGCTTTCTTT
abundance: few; j_gene: TRBJ1-2; v_gene: TRBV2; d_gene: .; CDR3aa: CASSEGAGRGYTF; CDR3nt: TGTGCCAGCAGTGAGGGGGCAGGGCGCGGCTACACCTTC
abundance: .; j_gene: TRBJ1-1; v_gene: TRBV3-1/TRBV3-2; d_gene: .; CDR3aa: CASSRGQGEAFF; CDR3nt: TGTGCCAGCAGCCGAGGTCAGGGGGAAGCTTTCTTT
abundance: .; j_gene: TRBJ2-2; v_gene: TRBV15; d_gene: TRBD2; CDR3aa: CATSRELAGGPYAGELFF; CDR3nt: TGTGCCACCAGCAGAGAGCTAGCGGGGGGGCCATACGCCGGGGAGCTGTTTTTT
abundance: .; j_gene: TRBJ1-5; v_gene: TRBV7-9; d_gene: .; CDR3aa: CASSLEGGQPQHF; CDR3nt: TGTGCCAGCAGCTTGGAGGGGGGGCAGCCCCAGCATTTT
abundance: .; j_gene: TRBJ2-3; v_gene: TRBV15; d_gene: TRBD2; CDR3aa: CATSITGGLPVTDTQYF; CDR3nt: TGTGCCACCAGCATAACGGGGGGACTCCCTGTCACAGATACGCAGTATTTT
abundance: .; j_gene: TRBJ1-2; v_gene: TRBV28; d_gene: TRBD1; CDR3aa: CASRVWGQGDYGYTF; CDR3nt: TGTGCCAGCAGGGTCTGGGGACAGGGGGACTATGGCTACACCTTC
abundance: .; j_gene: TRBJ2-2; v_gene: TRBV7-2; d_gene: .; CDR3aa: CASSPRPITGELFF; CDR3nt: TGTGCCAGCAGCCCCAGACCAATCACCGGGGAGCTGTTTTTT
abundance: .; j_gene: TRBJ2-3; v_gene: TRBV7-2; d_gene: .; CDR3aa: CASSSQGTVLTVDTQYF; CDR3nt: TGTGCCAGCAGTTCTCAGGGGACGGTCCTAACAGTAGATACGCAGTATTTT
abundance: .; j_gene: TRBJ1-2; v_gene: TRBV7-2; d_gene: .; CDR3aa: CASSNRSGGGVNNGYTF; CDR3nt: TGTGCCAGCAGCAATCGCAGTGGGGGAGGTGTGAACAATGGCTACACCTTC
abundance: once; j_gene: TRBJ1-6; v_gene: TRBV6-4; d_gene: .; CDR3aa: CASSAQANYNSPLHF; CDR3nt: TGTGCCAGCAGTGCTCAGGCAAACTATAATTCACCCCTCCACTTT
abundance: .; j_gene: TRBJ2-1; v_gene: TRBV6-5; d_gene: TRBD2; CDR3aa: CASRAGTTYEGEQFF; CDR3nt: TGTGCCAGCAGGGCCGGGACTACCTATGAGGGTGAGCAGTTCTTC
abundance: .; j_gene: TRBJ2-3; v_gene: TRBV9; d_gene: .; CDR3aa: CASSSGEISTDTQYF; CDR3nt: TGTGCCAGCAGCTCGGGGGAGATTAGCACAGATACGCAGTATTTT
abundance: .; j_gene: TRBJ1-1; v_gene: TRBV10-1; d_gene: .; CDR3aa: CASSGTANTEAFF; CDR3nt: TGCGCCAGCAGTGGGACTGCGAACACTGAAGCTTTCTTT
abundance: once; j_gene: TRBJ2-2; v_gene: TRBV24-1; d_gene: .; CDR3aa: CATSGIQGTGELFF; CDR3nt: TGTGCCACCAGTGGTATCCAGGGAACCGGGGAGCTGTTTTTT
abundance: .; j_gene: TRBJ1-4; v_gene: TRBV30; d_gene: .; CDR3aa: CAWFSNRGGPPEKLFF; CDR3nt: TGTGCCTGGTTTTCCAATCGGGGGGGGCCTCCTGAAAAACTGTTTTTT
abundance: .; j_gene: TRBJ1-6; v_gene: TRBV3-1/TRBV3-2; d_gene: .; CDR3aa: CASSGRPIQNSPLHF; CDR3nt: TGTGCCAGCAGCGGCCGGCCGATCCAGAATTCACCCCTCCACTTT
abundance: .; j_gene: TRBJ1-1; v_gene: TRBV18; d_gene: TRBD1; CDR3aa: CASSPGQGNTEAFF; CDR3nt: TGTGCCAGCTCACCTGGACAGGGGAACACTGAAGCTTTCTTT
abundance: .; j_gene: TRBJ1-1; v_gene: TRBV6-5; d_gene: .; CDR3aa: CASSYQGGNTEAFF; CDR3nt: TGTGCCAGCAGTTACCAAGGGGGGAACACTGAAGCTTTCTTT
abundance: once; j_gene: TRBJ2-2; v_gene: TRBV3-1/TRBV3-2; d_gene: TRBD2; CDR3aa: CASSRSGGHNTGELFF; CDR3nt: TGTGCCAGCAGCCGGAGCGGGGGCCACAACACCGGGGAGCTGTTTTTT
abundance: .; j_gene: TRBJ1-1; v_gene: TRBV2; d_gene: .; CDR3aa: CASSGNMNTEAFF; CDR3nt: TGTGCCAGCAGTGGTAACATGAACACTGAAGCTTTCTTT
abundance: .; j_gene: TRBJ1-4; v_gene: TRBV28; d_gene: .; CDR3aa: CASSSAGATNEKLFF; CDR3nt: TGTGCCAGCAGTTCCGCAGGGGCAACTAATGAAAAACTGTTTTTT
abundance: .; j_gene: TRBJ2-7; v_gene: TRBV5-4; d_gene: .; CDR3aa: CASSLGNEQYF; CDR3nt: TGTGCCAGCAGCCTAGGGAACGAGCAGTACTTC
abundance: .; j_gene: TRBJ2-3; v_gene: TRBV29-1; d_gene: .; CDR3aa: CSDQGLGDTQYF; CDR3nt: TGCAGCGATCAGGGACTGGGAGATACGCAGTATTTT
abundance: .; j_gene: TRBJ1-1; v_gene: TRBV30; d_gene: .; CDR3aa: CAWSAPTGVNTEAFF; CDR3nt: TGTGCCTGGAGTGCGCCAACAGGAGTCAACACTGAAGCTTTCTTT
abundance: .; j_gene: TRBJ1-2; v_gene: TRBV24-1; d_gene: .; CDR3aa: CATEGYYGYTF; CDR3nt: TGTGCCACCGAGGGCTACTATGGCTACACCTTC
abundance: .; j_gene: TRBJ2-5; v_gene: TRBV5-1; d_gene: .; CDR3aa: CASSLGGSETQYF; CDR3nt: TGCGCCAGCAGCTTGGGCGGGTCGGAGACCCAGTACTTC
abundance: .; j_gene: TRBJ2-2; v_gene: TRBV10-2; d_gene: .; CDR3aa: CASSPTAPGTGELFF; CDR3nt: TGCGCCAGCAGTCCCACGGCCCCGGGCACCGGGGAGCTGTTTTTT
abundance: .; j_gene: TRBJ1-1; v_gene: TRBV25-1; d_gene: TRBD1; CDR3aa: CASSQGQLNTEAFF; CDR3nt: TGTGCCAGCAGCCAGGGACAGTTGAACACTGAAGCTTTCTTT
abundance: once; j_gene: TRBJ1-1; v_gene: TRBV9; d_gene: .; CDR3aa: CASSVVTGPTEAFF; CDR3nt: TGTGCCAGCAGCGTAGTAACGGGGCCCACTGAAGCTTTCTTT
abundance: .; j_gene: TRBJ1-5; v_gene: TRBV28; d_gene: .; CDR3aa: CASSLGGSSNQPQHF; CDR3nt: TGTGCCAGCAGTTTAGGAGGATCTAGCAATCAGCCCCAGCATTTT
abundance: .; j_gene: TRBJ2-5; v_gene: TRBV15; d_gene: .; CDR3aa: CATSRVTQYF; CDR3nt: TGTGCCACCAGCAGAGTTACCCAGTACTTC